This entry lists 13 T cell receptor beta chains sequenced from one sample in a study of T cells in Graves' hyperthyroidism and ophthalmopathy. The source material, RNA transcripts, was used to amplify TCR beta CDR3 regions. RT-PCR in the first round (using the HTBI primer set) targeted the TCR CDR3. Using its own MiXCR run on the multiplex PCR reads, TCRdb lists one record per CDR3 protein. The sample has about 270,000 distinct CDR3 sequences, around 25% seen once; the top ten hold about a quarter. Sample: blood. The source of these receptors is a man aged 40-49 years with Graves' hyperthyroidism that later progressed to Graves' ophthalmopathy.

This sequence joins TRBV11-3 and TRBJ1-2; TRBD1 agrees at 9 bases. Per germline, CDR1 SGHNT and CDR2 YENEEA. The CDR3 is made up of 15 amino acids. The trim removed 5 bases at V and 4 bases at J, leaving 8 bases unmatched. In DNA form, the CDR3 reads TGTGCCAGCAGCCCCGGGACAGGGCACGGCTATGGCTACACCTTC. Translating it yields CASSPGTGHGYGYTF.

The chain links TRBV6-1 to TRBJ2-5, with D possibly matching TRBD1 (6 bases). Germline assignment: CDR1 MNHNS and CDR2 SASEGT. CDR3 length equals 16 residues. V gave up 4 bases and J gave up 5 bases, with 20 bases separating them. CDR3 nucleotide sequence: TGTGCCAGCAGTGGGACGGCAGGGGCGGCTGGGGAGACCCAGTACTTC. Protein: CASSGTAGAAGETQYF.

In this sample, this clonotype turned up many times. This chain connects TRBV10-3 to TRBJ2-7; D is possibly TRBD1 (5 bases). Germline V lookup: CDR1 ENHRY, CDR2 SYGVKD. CDR3 length equals 13 residues. V dropped 9 bases and J dropped 2 bases, with 14 bases sitting between them. The CDR3, as DNA: TGTGCCATTGGACACCCAAGTACCTACGAGCAGTACTTC. It specifies CAIGHPSTYEQYF.

This clonotype was seen at least ten times. A much larger clone differs from this one at a single base, so this may be a read error. The V call is TRBV6-5, the J call TRBJ2-5; D call uncertain. Germline V gene data show CDR1 as MNHEY and CDR2 as SVGAGI. The CDR3 spans 12 residues. CDR3 nucleotide sequence: TGTGCCAGCAGGTCCAGCTCCGAGACCCAGTGCTTC. Its protein product is CASRSSSETQCF.

The chain joins TRBV5-1 to TRBJ1-3, with D tentatively TRBD1 (5 bases). The CDR3 runs 14 residues. Germline CDR1 SGHRS, CDR2 YFSETQ. V lost 5 bases to trimming and J lost 0 bases, with 9 bases between them. The CDR3 DNA is TGCGCCAGCAGGTCAGGGACCTCTGGAAACACCATATATTTT. This translates into CASRSGTSGNTIYF.

V usage is TRBV19 and J usage is TRBJ2-2, with D perhaps given as TRBD1 or TRBD2 (6 bases each). V was shortened by 6 bases and J by 5 bases, with 19 bases between the two germline ends. Looked up from germline, CDR1 is LNHDA and CDR2 is SQIVND (reference sequence). This CDR3 spans 16 amino acids. The CDR3 sequence: CASSQGGGPFTGELFF. The CDR3 DNA reads TGTGCCAGTAGCCAAGGGGGAGGACCCTTTACCGGGGAGCTGTTTTTT.

The chain is built from TRBV19 and TRBJ1-1; 7 nucleotides align to TRBD1. The CDR3 runs 13 residues. Germline trimming cut 8 bases from V and 5 bases from J; bases unmatched to any gene: 8. Germline V CDR1 and CDR2: LNHDA, SQIVND (reference sequence). CDR3 sequence: CASSGGSRTEAFF. The CDR3 DNA follows: TGTGCCAGTTCAGGGGGTTCGAGAACTGAAGCTTTCTTT. Based on the CDR3 plus reference TRBV19 and TRBJ1-1, the full variable domain is DGGITQSPKYLFRKEGQNVTLSCEQNLNHDAMYWYRQDPGQGLRLIYYSQIVNDFQKGDIAEGYSVSREKKESFPLTVTSAQKNPTAFYLCASSGGSRTEAFFGQGTRLTVV.

This clonotype occurred a few times. V is TRBV3-1 and J is TRBJ2-7; 8 bases fit TRBD1. Germline V lookup: CDR1 LGHDT, CDR2 YNNKEL (reference sequence). The V and J ends lost 3 bases and 4 bases, in that order; junction bases with no gene match: 8. CDR3 length: 15 amino acids. CDR3: CASSHKTGVYYEQYF. In nucleotides, the CDR3 is TGTGCCAGCAGCCACAAGACAGGGGTATATTACGAGCAGTACTTC.

A few counts support this clonotype. This sequence joins TRBV15 and TRBJ1-1; D gene ambiguous. CDR3 length: 16 residues. From germline, CDR1 is LNHNV and CDR2 YYDKDF (reference sequence). The germline V and J ends were trimmed by 0 bases and 7 bases, with 18 bases remaining between them. The CDR3 sequence is CATSRDYETVRGEAFF. CDR3 sequence (DNA): TGTGCCACCAGCAGAGATTACGAGACCGTTCGGGGTGAAGCTTTCTTT.

This clonotype occurred many times. The V call is TRBV30, the J call TRBJ1-6, with 9 bases matching TRBD1. The CDR3 contains 14 residues. Germline CDR1 is GTSNPN and CDR2 is SVGIG (reference sequence). Trimming removed 4 bases from V and 7 bases from J; junction bases left unmatched: 5. The CDR3 DNA reads as TGTGCCTGGAACCGTGACAGGGGGAATTCACCCCTCCACTTT. This gives the protein CAWNRDRGNSPLHF.

This clonotype was detected only a few times. This chain joins TRBV6-1 and TRBJ2-7; 9 bases line up with TRBD1. Germline V gene lookup returns CDR1 MNHNS and CDR2 SASEGT. The CDR3 length is 13 residues. V gave up 5 bases and J gave up 5 bases; unmatched junction bases: 4. The CDR3 sequence: CASSRTGVHEQYF. DNA of the CDR3: TGTGCCAGCAGTCGGACAGGGGTCCACGAGCAGTACTTC.

This clonotype was found many times. The J gene is TRBJ1-2, the V gene TRBV13, with TRBD1 matching 11 bases. The CDR3 spans 15 residues. V gave up 5 bases and J gave up 4 bases; unmatched junction bases: 6. The V gene's germline CDR1 is PRHDT and CDR2 FYEKMQ (reference sequence). The CDR3 DNA sequence: TGTGCCAGCAGCACAAGGACAGGGGGCGTCTATGGCTACACCTTC. This encodes CASSTRTGGVYGYTF.

This clonotype was seen many times. The chain is built from TRBV7-3 and TRBJ1-1; D remains unclear. The germline CDR1 and CDR2 sequences are SGHTA and FQGTGA. V dropped 4 bases and J dropped 0 bases, with 6 bases sitting between them. The CDR3 runs 13 residues. The CDR3 DNA reads TGTGCCAGCAGCTCTCAAGTGAACACTGAAGCTTTCTTT. Protein: CASSSQVNTEAFF.